The 18 T cell receptor beta chains below come from one sample, sequenced in a study of cytomegalovirus exposure and HLA in healthy donors. The PCR employed 60 Vbeta primers together with 13 Jbeta primers. Libraries were prepared by immunoSEQ multiplex PCR; TCRdb keeps only in-frame clonotypes and omits some of them. The top ten clones hold over 2.5% of a sample with 150,000 to 200,000 clones, about three quarters of them seen once. The sample consisted of PBMCs. These receptors came from a female donor in good health and CMV-seronegative.

This clone came up a few times. The chain couples TRBV5-1 to TRBJ2-7; D is possibly TRBD2 (6 bases). CDR3 length equals 16 residues. CDR1 and CDR2 (germline): SGHRS, YFSETQ. V was pared by 4 bases and J by 0 bases, with 17 bases between. The CDR3 reads CASSLGDFQSSYEQYF. Written as DNA, the CDR3 is TGCGCCAGCAGCCTGGGGGACTTCCAAAGCTCCTACGAGCAGTACTTC.

The chain uses TRBV6-5 and TRBJ2-1; the match to TRBD1 covers 7 bases. The CDR3 totals 15 residues. Looked up from germline, CDR1 is MNHEY and CDR2 is SVGAGI. The trim removed 0 bases at V and 2 bases at J, leaving 1 base unmatched. The CDR3 region is CASSYSTGPYNEQFF. In DNA, the CDR3 is TGTGCCAGCAGTTACTCGACAGGGCCCTACAATGAGCAGTTCTTC.

The chain employs TRBV5-5 and TRBJ1-1; D uncertain. Germline lookup yields CDR1 SGHKS and CDR2 YYEKEE (reference sequence). Trimming cost V 4 bases and J 1 base, with 11 bases left between them. CDR3 size: 14 residues. Here the CDR3 reads CASSLPRQNTEAFF. Here the CDR3 DNA reads TGTGCCAGCAGCCTCCCGCGCCAGAACACTGAAGCTTTCTTT.

The V call is TRBV6-5, the J call TRBJ1-1; no definite D call. The CDR3 sequence is 13 residues long. CDR1 and CDR2 (germline): MNHEY, SVGAGI. V lost 5 bases and J lost 4, with 11 bases in between. The DNA for the CDR3 is TGTGCCAGCAGTGCACCCGGGAGCACTGAAGCTTTCTTT. Translated: CASSAPGSTEAFF.

The genes are TRBV7-9 and TRBJ2-1, with 8 bases aligning to TRBD2. The trim removed 7 bases at V and 5 bases at J, leaving 10 bases unmatched. This CDR3 is built from 15 residues. Germline V gene sequence: CDR1 SEHNR, CDR2 FQNEAQ (reference sequence). This CDR3 reads CASTSAGTSNNEQFF. The CDR3 DNA is TGTGCCAGCACCTCCGCGGGGACTAGTAACAATGAGCAGTTCTTC.

The CDR3 DNA reads as TGTGCCAGCAGCTTACGAGGGGCGGGAGCTAGCACAGATACGCAGTATTTT. Protein product: CASSLRGAGASTDTQYF. V gene TRBV7-2 combines with J gene TRBJ2-3, with TRBD2 matching over 7 bases. The V segment lost 2 bases and the J segment 0 bases; nucleotides outside the gene matches: 8. The CDR3 is 17 residues long. Germline CDR1 is SGHTA and CDR2 is FQGNSA.

This clone has a handful of counts. This chain joins TRBV19 and TRBJ2-1; tentative D call: TRBD1 (6 bases). In germline, CDR1 is LNHDA, CDR2 SQIVND (reference sequence). This CDR3 region has 14 residues. The germline V and J ends were trimmed by 6 bases and 5 bases, with 14 bases remaining between them. DNA for the CDR3: TGTGCCAGTAGAACTCCCGGACAGCACAATGAGCAGTTCTTC. Translation gives CASRTPGQHNEQFF.

V gene TRBV11-1 combines with J gene TRBJ1-1; D might be TRBD1 (5 bases). The CDR3 is made up of 16 amino acids. Trimming shortened V by 2 bases and J by 1 base, and 14 bases separated the two germline ends. The germline CDR1 and CDR2 sequences are SGHAT and FQDESV (reference sequence). The CDR3 loop reads CASSLTRDRANTEAFF. DNA for the CDR3: TGTGCCAGCAGCTTAACCCGTGACAGAGCGAACACTGAAGCTTTCTTT.

The gene calls are TRBV6-4 and TRBJ1-2; 9 bases line up with TRBD1. J was trimmed by 12 bases and V by 2 bases; bases with no gene match: 4. The CDR3 consists of 12 residues. CDR1 is MRHNA and CDR2 is SNTAGT in the germline V gene. CDR3 nucleotide sequence: TGTGCCAGCAGTGACAGACAGGGGGGACACACCTTC. Translated, it gives CASSDRQGGHTF.

The genes are TRBV4-2 and TRBJ2-7, with 8 bases fitting TRBD2. Germline CDR1 reads LGHNA; CDR2 reads YNFKEQ. The CDR3 extends over 18 amino acids. Germline trimming cut 1 base from V and 2 bases from J; bases unmatched to any gene: 13. CDR3: CASSQGPGAGGTPYEQYF. The DNA for the CDR3 is TGTGCCAGCAGCCAAGGCCCCGGGGCGGGAGGCACCCCCTACGAGCAGTACTTC.

The V and J genes are TRBV19 and TRBJ1-6, with D possibly matching TRBD1 (6 bases). The CDR3 sequence is 15 residues long. The germline gives CDR1 LNHDA, CDR2 SQIVND (reference sequence). The V end was cut by 1 base, the J end by 8 bases, with 12 bases between. The CDR3 nucleotides are TGTGCCAGTAGTATAGTCGAGACAGGATATTCACCCCTCCACTTT. Translation: CASSIVETGYSPLHF.

This clone was seen just once. The chain is built from TRBV7-2 and TRBJ1-1; TRBD1 matches at 11 bases. Germline CDR1 is SGHTA and CDR2 is FQGNSA. The CDR3 length is 15 residues. Trimming cost V 1 base and J 7 bases; bases outside gene matches: 5. In nucleotides, the CDR3 is TGTGCCAGCAGCTTAGTCGGGACAGGGGGGATTGAAGCTTTCTTT. Amino acids: CASSLVGTGGIEAFF.

The J gene is TRBJ1-6, the V gene TRBV6-8, with 7 nucleotides matching TRBD1. Per germline, CDR1 MNHGY and CDR2 SAAAGT. V shed 8 bases and J 7 bases; nucleotides not matched to a gene: 8. The CDR3 is 14 residues long. The CDR3 loop reads CASGTDRPNSPLHF. In DNA, the CDR3 is TGTGCCAGCGGTACGGACAGGCCGAATTCACCCCTCCACTTT.

The chain recombines TRBV4-1 with TRBJ2-3; a weak D match, TRBD2 (5 bases). Trimming took off 0 bases at V and 0 bases at J, with 13 bases between the two ends. CDR3 length equals 17 residues. Germline CDR1 MGHRA, CDR2 YSYEKL. The CDR3 coding sequence is TGCGCCAGCAGCCAAGATACTAGGCCCACTAGCACAGATACGCAGTATTTT. This sequence encodes CASSQDTRPTSTDTQYF.

The table lists this clone with a few counts. This sequence joins TRBV15 and TRBJ1-1; 7 positions match TRBD1. Looked up from germline, CDR1 is LNHNV and CDR2 is YYDKDF (reference sequence). The V segment lost 2 bases and the J segment 1 base; nucleotides outside the gene matches: 4. The CDR3 is 15 amino acids. In DNA, the CDR3 is TGTGCCACCAGCAGATGGACAGGAACGAACACTGAAGCTTTCTTT. Translated, it gives CATSRWTGTNTEAFF.

This clone was seen a single time. In nucleotides, the CDR3 is TGTGCCAGCACCCCGGAAGAGGCGGGAGGGAGGAATGAGCAGTTCTTC. The encoded protein is CASTPEEAGGRNEQFF. The chain joins TRBV2 to TRBJ2-1; 9 bases map to TRBD2. CDR1 and CDR2 (germline): SNHLY, FYNNEI. Trimming removed 7 bases from V and 7 bases from J; junction bases left unmatched: 14. This CDR3 region has 16 residues. Using reference TRBV2 and TRBJ2-1 for the parts outside the CDR3, the full variable domain is EPEVTQTPSHQVTQMGQEVILRCVPISNHLYFYWYRQILGQKVEFLVSFYNNEISEKSEIFDDQFSVERPDGSNFTLKIRSTKLEDSAMYFCASTPEEAGGRNEQFFGPGTRLTVL.

The chain recombines TRBV7-9 with TRBJ2-3; 7 bases agree with TRBD1. Trimming cost V 4 bases and J 1 base; bases outside gene matches: 5. The CDR3 is 15 amino acids. CDR1 is SEHNR and CDR2 is FQNEAQ in the germline V gene (reference sequence). The CDR3 is CASSSGDSRTDTQYF. CDR3 bases: TGTGCCAGCAGCTCCGGGGACAGCCGCACAGATACGCAGTATTTT.

The chain links TRBV27 to TRBJ1-6; D gene uncertain. The ends were cut back, 0 bases at V and 7 bases at J, with 7 bases in the middle. The CDR3 extends over 14 amino acids. Germline CDR1 and CDR2: MNHEY and SMNVEV (reference sequence). CDR3 sequence (DNA): TGTGCCAGCAGTTTATCCCCTGAGAATTCACCCCTCCACTTT. Its protein is CASSLSPENSPLHF.